The 27 T cell receptor beta chains below come from one sample, sequenced in a study of T cell responses to AZD1222 COVID-19 vaccine. Using immunoSEQ multiplex PCR, the repertoire was profiled, and TCRdb retains in-frame clones only, with some absent. This table holds about 170,000 clones, roughly 92% found once. Sequences were derived from peripheral blood, sampled on day 0 of AZD1222 vaccination. Receptor source: an adult in good health.

This clone appeared once. The junction does not match germline at one end; this may be a read error. This sample includes further DNA sequences coding for the same CDR3. The chain carries TRBV12-5 and TRBJ2-7, with a weak D call TRBD1 (6 bases). This CDR3 is built from 15 residues. Looked up from germline, CDR1 is LGHNT and CDR2 is FRNRAP. Here the CDR3 DNA reads TGTGCTAGTGGTTTGGTACTGGGGGCGACCTATGAGCAGTACTTC. This gives the protein CASGLVLGATYEQYF.

The chain carries TRBV6-5 and TRBJ1-1; perhaps TRBD1 as D (6 bases). With 2 bases removed from V and 1 base from J, the gap between germline ends came to 11 bases. The germline CDR1 and CDR2 sequences are MNHEY and SVGAGI. The CDR3 sequence is 15 residues long. In nucleotides, the CDR3 is TGTGCCAGCAGTTACGATGGAGGGGGGAACACTGAAGCTTTCTTT. This translates into CASSYDGGGNTEAFF.

The table lists this clone with many counts. The chain carries TRBV7-2 and TRBJ1-3; 7 bases align to TRBD1. The V and J ends lost 2 bases and 3 bases, in that order; junction bases with no gene match: 4. CDR1 is SGHTA, CDR2 FQGNSA, per germline. The CDR3 spans 15 residues. In DNA form, the CDR3 reads TGTGCCAGCAGCTTACGTCCAGGGGGTGGAAACACCATATATTTT. It codes for CASSLRPGGGNTIYF.

V usage is TRBV3-1 (or the pseudogene TRBV3-2) and J usage is TRBJ2-3, with 15 bases matching TRBD2. In germline, CDR1 is LGHDT, CDR2 YNNKEL (reference sequence). Trimming removed 4 bases from V and 4 bases from J; junction bases left unmatched: 0. The CDR3 consists of 15 residues. CDR3 DNA sequence: TGTGCCAGCAGCCGGACTAGCGGGAGGGCAGATACGCAGTATTTT. It yields the protein CASSRTSGRADTQYF.

This chain joins TRBV2 and TRBJ2-4; 8 bases line up with TRBD1. V lost 5 bases and J lost 3; bases outside the gene matches: 3. This CDR3 is 14 amino acids long. The germline CDR1 and CDR2 sequences are SNHLY and FYNNEI. CDR3 residues: CASSRQGNKNIQYF. The CDR3 DNA sequence: TGTGCCAGCAGTCGACAGGGGAACAAAAACATTCAGTACTTC.

The gene calls are TRBV5-4 and TRBJ2-3; no definite D call. V was clipped by 0 bases and J by 4 bases, with 12 bases between them. Looked up from germline, CDR1 is SGHNT and CDR2 is YYREEE (reference sequence). This CDR3 contains 15 residues. In nucleotides, the CDR3 is TGTGCCAGCAGCTTGGATCGATCAGTCGCAGATACGCAGTATTTT. It encodes CASSLDRSVADTQYF.

Details on this clone: This specimen includes other DNA sequences encoding the same CDR3. This chain links TRBV7-9 with TRBJ1-4; TRBD1 is a possible D gene (5 bases). The CDR3 loop spans 15 amino acids. V was clipped by 5 bases and J by 3 bases, with 13 bases between them. CDR1 and CDR2 (germline): SEHNR, FQNEAQ (reference sequence). The CDR3 sequence: CASSLGGGSNEKLFF. CDR3 bases: TGTGCCAGCAGCCTAGGTGGGGGGTCTAATGAAAAACTGTTTTTT.

V gene TRBV2 combines with J gene TRBJ1-5; D is undetermined. V was shortened by 7 bases and J by 1 base, with 11 bases between the two germline ends. This CDR3 is 14 amino acids long. Germline assignment: CDR1 SNHLY and CDR2 FYNNEI. The CDR3 spells CASTILGSNQPQHF. For the CDR3, the DNA is TGTGCCAGCACGATTCTGGGAAGCAATCAGCCCCAGCATTTT.

V usage is TRBV20-1 and J usage is TRBJ2-1; D remains unclear. The CDR3 covers 11 residues. Germline V CDR1 and CDR2: DFQATT, SNEGSKA (reference sequence). With 1 base removed from V and 7 bases from J, the gap between germline ends came to 5 bases. CDR3 amino acids: CSARVPNEQFF. CDR3 bases: TGCAGTGCTAGAGTTCCAAATGAGCAGTTCTTC.

The sample holds a few counts of this clone. This sequence joins TRBV9 and TRBJ1-1; no clear D gene. Germline CDR1 is SGDLS and CDR2 is YYNGEE. V lost 3 bases and J 1 base, leaving 10 bases between the germline ends. The CDR3 length is 14 residues. The DNA for the CDR3 is TGTGCCAGCAGCGGAGGCGGACGGAACACTGAAGCTTTCTTT. Its translation: CASSGGGRNTEAFF.

The genes are TRBV29-1 and TRBJ1-5, with a possible D match to TRBD1 (5 bases). Trimming stripped 4 bases from V and 4 bases from J, with 17 bases between. The CDR3 sequence is 15 residues long. Germline V gives CDR1 SQVTM, CDR2 ANQGSEA. The CDR3 sequence: CSVGDSLRGNQPQHF. CDR3 coding DNA: TGCAGCGTTGGAGACAGCCTACGGGGAAATCAGCCCCAGCATTTT.

The chain recombines TRBV29-1 with TRBJ2-2; 9 bases match TRBD1. This CDR3 spans 16 amino acids. Trimming took 4 bases from V and 3 from J; bases not matched to a gene: 9. Germline values: CDR1 SQVTM, CDR2 ANQGSEA. Here the CDR3 DNA reads TGCAGCGTTGGCACAGGGGGCAGTGGGTACACCGGGGAGCTGTTTTTT. Its protein product is CSVGTGGSGYTGELFF.

The chain links TRBV5-4 to TRBJ1-2; weak D call: TRBD1 (6 bases). Germline lookup yields CDR1 SGHNT and CDR2 YYREEE (reference sequence). The CDR3 sequence is 14 residues long. Trimming pared 4 bases from V and 7 bases from J, leaving 17 bases between. The CDR3 nucleotides are TGTGCCAGCAGCCAAGTACAGGGAATTGCTGGCTACACCTTC. The encoded protein is CASSQVQGIAGYTF.

The CDR3 DNA is TGTGCCAGCAGCTTGTCCGGGGGAAGCACTGAAGCTTTCTTT. Its protein is CASSLSGGSTEAFF. The chain has TRBV7-9 and TRBJ1-1; possible D gene TRBD1, 5 bases. This CDR3 is 14 amino acids long. V lost 3 bases and J 4 bases, leaving 12 bases between the germline ends. Germline V lookup: CDR1 SEHNR, CDR2 FQNEAQ (reference sequence).

The rearrangement links TRBV18 to TRBJ2-7; D is perhaps TRBD1 (5 bases). Germline V gene sequence: CDR1 KGHSH, CDR2 LQKENI. Between the trimmed V and J ends, which lost 2 bases and 0 bases, there was a span of 11 bases. This CDR3 has 15 amino acids. CDR3 residues: CASSPRGPSSYEQYF. The CDR3 DNA follows: TGTGCCAGCTCACCAAGGGGTCCATCCTCCTACGAGCAGTACTTC.

This sequence joins TRBV19 and TRBJ1-3; the D gene is possibly TRBD1 (6 bases). The V gene's germline CDR1 is LNHDA and CDR2 SQIVND (reference sequence). Trimming removed 3 bases at V and 3 bases at J, with 12 bases between. This CDR3 is built from 15 residues. The DNA for the CDR3 is TGTGCCAGTAGTATTGGCAGGGGAATTGGAAACACCATATATTTT. As protein: CASSIGRGIGNTIYF.

This clone was observed a single time. The gene calls are TRBV2 and TRBJ2-1; 7 positions agree with TRBD2. CDR1 is SNHLY and CDR2 is FYNNEI in the germline V gene. The V and J ends lost 7 bases and 7 bases, in that order; junction bases with no gene match: 13. The CDR3 sequence is 15 residues long. CDR3 in amino acids: CASTAEGGPWNEQFF. The CDR3 DNA is TGTGCCAGCACCGCGGAGGGAGGGCCCTGGAATGAGCAGTTCTTC.

The V call is TRBV6-6, the J call TRBJ1-4; D is uncertain. The germline V gene has CDR1 MNHNY and CDR2 SVGAGI (reference sequence). CDR3 length equals 15 residues. V dropped 2 bases and J dropped 10 bases, with 17 bases sitting between them. The CDR3 region has the DNA TGTGCCAGCAGTTACCGTGGCACGGAGACTGTAAAACTGTTTTTT. Translated, it gives CASSYRGTETVKLFF.

The genes are TRBV19 and TRBJ2-5; D gene uncertain. This CDR3 region has 14 residues. Trimming took 3 bases from V and 9 from J, leaving 17 bases between them. Germline values: CDR1 LNHDA, CDR2 SQIVND (reference sequence). CDR3 amino acids: CASSIGRTSRAQYF. The CDR3 coding sequence is TGTGCCAGTAGTATTGGGCGCACATCAAGGGCCCAGTACTTC.

The chain links TRBV10-2 to TRBJ2-3; D tentatively fits TRBD1 or TRBD2 (6 bases each). V was shortened by 2 bases and J by 2 bases, with 17 bases between the two germline ends. This CDR3 region has 17 residues. The germline CDR1 and CDR2 sequences are WSHSY and SAAADI. The CDR3 sequence: CASSESVGGWNTDTQYF. The CDR3 DNA reads as TGCGCCAGCAGTGAGAGTGTGGGGGGCTGGAACACAGATACGCAGTATTTT.

The genes are TRBV5-1 and TRBJ2-5; 15 nucleotides line up with TRBD2. Germline CDR1 and CDR2: SGHRS and YFSETQ. J gave up 5 bases and V 5 bases, and 10 bases lay outside the gene matches. There are 17 residues in the CDR3. The CDR3 here is CASSYPGLAGGRETQYF. The CDR3 DNA reads as TGCGCCAGCAGTTATCCGGGACTAGCGGGAGGTCGGGAGACCCAGTACTTC.

The J gene is TRBJ2-2, the V gene TRBV7-2, with D unresolved. The V gene's germline CDR1 is SGHTA and CDR2 FQGNSA. Trimming pared 8 bases from V and 0 bases from J, leaving 7 bases between. The CDR3 has 13 amino acids. The CDR3 reads CASSFSNTGELFF. DNA for the CDR3: TGTGCCAGCTCATTTTCGAACACCGGGGAGCTGTTTTTT.

The rearrangement uses TRBV11-1 and TRBJ2-5; no clear D. V dropped 0 bases and J dropped 1 base, with 6 bases sitting between them. In germline, CDR1 is SGHAT, CDR2 FQDESV (reference sequence). The CDR3 is made up of 14 amino acids. The CDR3 region has the DNA TGTGCCAGCAGCTTAGCCGGTCTCCAAGAGACCCAGTACTTC. Protein: CASSLAGLQETQYF.

V gene TRBV18 combines with J gene TRBJ2-2, with a tentative D call TRBD1 (6 bases). Trimming pared 4 bases from V and 1 base from J, leaving 10 bases between. Germline CDR1 and CDR2: KGHSH and LQKENI. The CDR3 is 15 amino acids. CDR3 residues: CASSLDRLNTGELFF. The CDR3 bases are TGTGCCAGCTCACTGGACAGATTGAACACCGGGGAGCTGTTTTTT.

This clone has only one observation. The gene calls are TRBV28 and TRBJ2-7; D ambiguous. Germline V gene lookup returns CDR1 MDHEN and CDR2 SYDVKM. CDR3 length: 17 amino acids. The ends were cut back, 3 bases at V and 0 bases at J, with 18 bases in the middle. CDR3 loop: CASSFLPGTVSSYEQYF. The CDR3 DNA is TGTGCCAGCAGTTTCCTGCCTGGTACGGTGAGCTCCTACGAGCAGTACTTC.

The J gene is TRBJ1-1, the V gene TRBV6-2 or TRBV6-3; no definite D call. The CDR3 has 14 residues. V gave up 6 bases and J gave up 1 base, with 12 bases separating them. In germline, CDR1 is MNHEY, CDR2 SVGEGT. In DNA, the CDR3 is TGTGCCAGCAGCCCCAATGGACCGAACACTGAAGCTTTCTTT. It encodes CASSPNGPNTEAFF.

The chain links TRBV19 to TRBJ2-7; perhaps D is TRBD1 or TRBD2 (5 bases each). Germline V lookup: CDR1 LNHDA, CDR2 SQIVND (reference sequence). Between the trimmed V and J ends, which lost 3 bases and 0 bases, there was a span of 9 bases. This CDR3 contains 14 residues. CDR3 in amino acids: CASSILGDSYEQYF. DNA for the CDR3: TGTGCCAGTAGTATTTTGGGGGACTCCTACGAGCAGTACTTC.